This T cell receptor (beta chain) was identified during a study of immune characterization of retroperitoneal liposarcoma. TCRdb passed the PCR reads through MiXCR, listing each CDR3 protein once. The sample lists roughly 4,000 distinct CDR3 sequences, under 35% occurring once. This clonotype rates as large. The CDR3 has 16 residues. After removal of 4 bases from V and 4 bases from J, the junction contained 10 bases not matched to a gene. The gene calls are TRBV12-3 or TRBV12-4 and TRBJ2-1; 7 bases are a match to TRBD1. Sequenced input: blood. This TCR was recovered from a female donor with retroperitoneal liposarcoma. The CDR3 DNA is TGTGCCAGCAGTTCCCGGACAGGCGGTTTTTACAATGAGCAGTTCTTC. Its translation is CASSSRTGGFYNEQFF.